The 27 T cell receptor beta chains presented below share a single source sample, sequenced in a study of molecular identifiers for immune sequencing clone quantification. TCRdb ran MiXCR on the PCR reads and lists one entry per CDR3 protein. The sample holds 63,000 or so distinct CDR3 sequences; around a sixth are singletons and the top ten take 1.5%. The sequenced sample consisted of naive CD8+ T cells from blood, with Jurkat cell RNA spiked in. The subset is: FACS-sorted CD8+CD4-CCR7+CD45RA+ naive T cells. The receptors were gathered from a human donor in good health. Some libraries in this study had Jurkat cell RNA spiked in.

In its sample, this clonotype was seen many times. CDR3 in amino acids: CSVEKGDSYGYTF. In DNA form, the CDR3 reads TGCAGCGTTGAAAAGGGGGACAGCTATGGCTACACCTTC. The chain employs TRBV29-1 and TRBJ1-2; 7 nucleotides align to TRBD1. Trimming at V came to 2 bases and at J to 4 bases, leaving 4 bases not matched to a gene. The CDR3 loop spans 13 amino acids. The germline gives CDR1 SQVTM, CDR2 ANQGSEA.

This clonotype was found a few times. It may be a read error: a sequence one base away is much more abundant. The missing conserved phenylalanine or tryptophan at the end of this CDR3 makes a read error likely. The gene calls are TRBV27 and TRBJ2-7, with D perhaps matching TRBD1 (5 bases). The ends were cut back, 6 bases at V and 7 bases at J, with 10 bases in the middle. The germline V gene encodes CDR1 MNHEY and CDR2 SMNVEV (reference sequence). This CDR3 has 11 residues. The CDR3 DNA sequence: TGTGCCAGCAGGAAAAGGGGTGAGCAGTACCTC. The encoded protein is CASRKRGEQYL.

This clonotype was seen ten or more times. CDR3 in DNA: TGTGCCAGCAGCTGGGACAGGGGCGGCAATCAGCCCCAGCATTTT. Translated: CASSWDRGGNQPQHF. J is TRBJ1-5 and V is TRBV5-5; TRBD1 matches 10 bases. V was clipped by 3 bases and J by 2 bases; unmatched bases: 2. CDR3 length equals 15 residues. Germline V CDR1 and CDR2: SGHKS, YYEKEE (reference sequence).

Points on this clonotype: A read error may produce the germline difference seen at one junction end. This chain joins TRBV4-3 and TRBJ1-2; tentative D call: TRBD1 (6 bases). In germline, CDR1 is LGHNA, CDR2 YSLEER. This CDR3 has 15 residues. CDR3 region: CASSQDSGVGYDYTF. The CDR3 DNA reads TGCGCCAGCAGCCAAGATTCAGGGGTGGGCTATGACTACACCTTC.

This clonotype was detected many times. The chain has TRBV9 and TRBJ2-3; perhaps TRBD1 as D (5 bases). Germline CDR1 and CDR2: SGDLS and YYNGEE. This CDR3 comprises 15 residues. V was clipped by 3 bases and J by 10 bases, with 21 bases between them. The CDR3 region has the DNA TGTGCCAGCAGCGCCGGACAAAACCCCGCCCCGGCGCAGTATTTT. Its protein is CASSAGQNPAPAQYF.

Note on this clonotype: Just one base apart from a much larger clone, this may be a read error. The CDR3 nucleotides read TGCAGTGCTAGAGATCACAGATCCTACGAGCAGTACTTC. Protein: CSARDHRSYEQYF. The V gene is TRBV20-1, the J gene TRBJ2-7, with D hard to call. CDR3 length: 13 residues. V gave up 0 bases and J gave up 1 base, with 7 bases separating them. The germline CDR1 and CDR2 sequences are DFQATT and SNEGSKA (reference sequence).

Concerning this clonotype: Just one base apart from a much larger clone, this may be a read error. As DNA, the CDR3 is TGTGCCACCAGTGATCTTCACACAGATACGCAGTATTTT. It is translated as CATSDLHTDTQYF. This sequence joins TRBV24-1 and TRBJ2-3; D gene uncertain. V was trimmed by 3 bases and J by 2 bases, leaving 5 bases between them. Germline CDR1 is KGHDR and CDR2 is SFDVKD. The CDR3 has 13 residues.

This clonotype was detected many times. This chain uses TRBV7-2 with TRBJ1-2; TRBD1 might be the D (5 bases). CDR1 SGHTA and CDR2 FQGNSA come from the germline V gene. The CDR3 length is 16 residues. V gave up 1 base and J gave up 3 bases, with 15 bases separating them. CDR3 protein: CASSLVGGEQDYGYTF. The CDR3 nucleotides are TGTGCCAGCAGCTTAGTGGGAGGGGAACAGGACTATGGCTACACCTTC.

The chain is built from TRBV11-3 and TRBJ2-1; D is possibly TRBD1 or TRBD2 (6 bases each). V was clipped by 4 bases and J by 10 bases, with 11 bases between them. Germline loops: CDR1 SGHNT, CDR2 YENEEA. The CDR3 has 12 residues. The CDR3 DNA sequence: TGTGCCAGCAGCTCGGGGGCGTGGGAGCAGTTCTTC. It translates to CASSSGAWEQFF.

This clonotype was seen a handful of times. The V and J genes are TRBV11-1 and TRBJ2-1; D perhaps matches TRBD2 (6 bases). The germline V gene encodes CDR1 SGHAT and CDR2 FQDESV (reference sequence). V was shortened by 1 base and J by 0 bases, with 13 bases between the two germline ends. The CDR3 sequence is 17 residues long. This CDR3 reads CASSLGDFTFSYNEQFF. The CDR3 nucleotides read TGTGCCAGCAGCTTAGGGGACTTCACATTCTCCTACAATGAGCAGTTCTTC.

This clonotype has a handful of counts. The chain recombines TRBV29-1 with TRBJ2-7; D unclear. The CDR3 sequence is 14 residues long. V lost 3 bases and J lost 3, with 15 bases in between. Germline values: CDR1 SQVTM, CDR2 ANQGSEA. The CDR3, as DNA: TGCAGCGTTGATGCGGCAGGAAAGGGCTACGAGCAGTACTTC. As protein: CSVDAAGKGYEQYF.

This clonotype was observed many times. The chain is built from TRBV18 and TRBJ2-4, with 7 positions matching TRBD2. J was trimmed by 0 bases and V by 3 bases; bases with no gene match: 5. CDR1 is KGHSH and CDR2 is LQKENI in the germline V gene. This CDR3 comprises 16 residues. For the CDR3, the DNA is TGTGCCAGCTCACCTGGAGCGGGGATAGCCAAAAACATTCAGTACTTC. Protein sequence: CASSPGAGIAKNIQYF.

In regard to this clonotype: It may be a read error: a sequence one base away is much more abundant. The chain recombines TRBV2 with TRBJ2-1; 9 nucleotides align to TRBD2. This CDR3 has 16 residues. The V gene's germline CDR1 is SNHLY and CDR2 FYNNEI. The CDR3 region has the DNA TGTGCCGGCAGTGAATGGTATAGCGGGAGAAGCAATGAGCAGTTCTTC. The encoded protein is CAGSEWYSGRSNEQFF.

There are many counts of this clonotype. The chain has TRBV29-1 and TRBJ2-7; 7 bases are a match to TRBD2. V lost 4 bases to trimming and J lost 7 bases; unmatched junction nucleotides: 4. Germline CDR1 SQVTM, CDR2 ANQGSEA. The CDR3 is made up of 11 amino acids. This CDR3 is CSVGRGVEQYF. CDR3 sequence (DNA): TGCAGCGTTGGACGGGGGGTAGAGCAGTACTTC.

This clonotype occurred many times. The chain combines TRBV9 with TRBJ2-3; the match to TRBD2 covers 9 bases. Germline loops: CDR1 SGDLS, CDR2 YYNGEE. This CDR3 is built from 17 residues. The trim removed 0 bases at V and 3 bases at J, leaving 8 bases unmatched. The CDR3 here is CASSVETSGSVTDTQYF. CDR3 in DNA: TGTGCCAGCAGCGTAGAAACTAGCGGGTCGGTGACAGATACGCAGTATTTT.

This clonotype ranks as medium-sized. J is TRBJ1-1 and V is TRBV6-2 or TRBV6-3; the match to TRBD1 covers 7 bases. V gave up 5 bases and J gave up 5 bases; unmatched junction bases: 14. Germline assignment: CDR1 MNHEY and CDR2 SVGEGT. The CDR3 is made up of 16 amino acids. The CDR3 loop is CASSARNRGLLTEAFF. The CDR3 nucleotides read TGTGCCAGCAGTGCACGAAACAGGGGTCTGTTAACTGAAGCTTTCTTT.

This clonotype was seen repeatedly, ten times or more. The CDR3 region has the DNA TGTGCCAGCAGCTTAGGCGCGGGGGGCTACGAGCAGTACTTC. Encoded protein: CASSLGAGGYEQYF. The rearrangement joins TRBV7-2 to TRBJ2-7, with TRBD2 matching 8 bases. CDR1 SGHTA and CDR2 FQGNSA come from the germline V gene. Unmatched junction bases numbered 2, after V lost 1 base and J lost 3 bases. This CDR3 is 14 amino acids long.

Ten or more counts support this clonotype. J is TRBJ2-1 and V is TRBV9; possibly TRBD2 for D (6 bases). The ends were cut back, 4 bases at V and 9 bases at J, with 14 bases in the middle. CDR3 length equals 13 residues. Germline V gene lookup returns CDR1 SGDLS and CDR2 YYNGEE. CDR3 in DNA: TGTGCCAGCAGCCGGGAGCTGGATGCTGAGCAGTTCTTC. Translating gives CASSRELDAEQFF.

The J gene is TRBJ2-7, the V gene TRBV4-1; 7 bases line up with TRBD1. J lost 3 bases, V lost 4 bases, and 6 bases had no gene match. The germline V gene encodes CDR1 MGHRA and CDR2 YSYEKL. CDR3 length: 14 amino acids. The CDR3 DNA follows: TGCGCCAGCAGCCCCGGGACAGCTAACTACGAGCAGTACTTC. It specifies CASSPGTANYEQYF.

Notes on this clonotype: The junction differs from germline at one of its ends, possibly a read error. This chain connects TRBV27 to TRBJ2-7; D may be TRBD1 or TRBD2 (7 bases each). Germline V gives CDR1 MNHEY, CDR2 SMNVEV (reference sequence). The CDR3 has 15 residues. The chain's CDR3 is CASSLGGGFSYEQHF. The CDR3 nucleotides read TGTGCCAGCAGTTTGGGAGGGGGCTTCTCTTACGAGCAGCACTTC.

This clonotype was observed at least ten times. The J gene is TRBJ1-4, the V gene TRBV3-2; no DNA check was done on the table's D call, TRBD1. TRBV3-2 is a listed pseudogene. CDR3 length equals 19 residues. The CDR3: CASSQDGSRDKATNEKLFF. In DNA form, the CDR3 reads TGTGCCAGCAGCCAAGATGGGTCCCGGGACAAAGCAACTAATGAAAAACTGTTTTTT.

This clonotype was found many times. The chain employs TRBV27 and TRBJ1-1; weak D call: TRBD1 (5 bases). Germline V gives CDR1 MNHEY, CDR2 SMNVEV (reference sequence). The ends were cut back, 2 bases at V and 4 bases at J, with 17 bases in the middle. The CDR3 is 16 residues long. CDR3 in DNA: TGTGCCAGCAGTTTAAAGGCTCAGGGTGTGGGCACTGAAGCTTTCTTT. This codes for CASSLKAQGVGTEAFF.

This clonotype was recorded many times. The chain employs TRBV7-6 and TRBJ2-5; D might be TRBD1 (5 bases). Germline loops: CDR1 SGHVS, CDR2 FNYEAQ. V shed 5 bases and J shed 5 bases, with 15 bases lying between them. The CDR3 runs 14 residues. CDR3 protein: CASSPSRGSETQYF. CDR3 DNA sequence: TGTGCCAGCAGCCCCTCAAGGGGTTCCGAGACCCAGTACTTC.

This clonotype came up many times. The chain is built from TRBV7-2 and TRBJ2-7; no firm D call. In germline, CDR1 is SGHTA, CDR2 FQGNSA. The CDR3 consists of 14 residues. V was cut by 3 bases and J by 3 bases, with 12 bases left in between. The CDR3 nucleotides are TGTGCCAGCAGCTTGACCTCACAGTTCTACGAGCAGTACTTC. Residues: CASSLTSQFYEQYF. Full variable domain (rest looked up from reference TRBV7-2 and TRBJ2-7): GAGVSQSPSNKVTEKGKDVELRCDPISGHTALYWYRQSLGQGLEFLIYFQGNSAPDKSGLPSDRFSAERTGGSVSTLTIQRTQQEDSAVYLCASSLTSQFYEQYFGPGTRLTVT.

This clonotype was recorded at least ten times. For the CDR3, the DNA is TGCGCCAGCAGCCAACGATCCGAAGGTACTGAGCAGCCCCAGCATTTT. Its translation: CASSQRSEGTEQPQHF. This sequence joins TRBV4-1 and TRBJ1-5; D remains ambiguous. Germline lookup yields CDR1 MGHRA and CDR2 YSYEKL. The germline V and J ends were trimmed by 2 bases and 7 bases, with 18 bases remaining between them. This CDR3 contains 16 residues.

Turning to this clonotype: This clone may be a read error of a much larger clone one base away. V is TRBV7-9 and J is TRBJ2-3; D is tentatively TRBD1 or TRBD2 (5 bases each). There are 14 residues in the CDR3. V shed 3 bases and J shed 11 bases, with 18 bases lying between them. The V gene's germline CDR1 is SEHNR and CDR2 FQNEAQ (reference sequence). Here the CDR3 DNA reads TGTGCCAGCAGCTTTCCCCGAGGGGCTCATAGGCAGTATTTT. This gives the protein CASSFPRGAHRQYF.

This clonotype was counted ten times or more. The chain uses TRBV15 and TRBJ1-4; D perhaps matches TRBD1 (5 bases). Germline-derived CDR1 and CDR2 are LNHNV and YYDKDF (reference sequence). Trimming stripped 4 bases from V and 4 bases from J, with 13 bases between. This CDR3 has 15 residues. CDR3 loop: CATSMRGSLNEKLFF. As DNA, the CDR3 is TGTGCCACCAGCATGCGGGGGTCTCTTAATGAAAAACTGTTTTTT.